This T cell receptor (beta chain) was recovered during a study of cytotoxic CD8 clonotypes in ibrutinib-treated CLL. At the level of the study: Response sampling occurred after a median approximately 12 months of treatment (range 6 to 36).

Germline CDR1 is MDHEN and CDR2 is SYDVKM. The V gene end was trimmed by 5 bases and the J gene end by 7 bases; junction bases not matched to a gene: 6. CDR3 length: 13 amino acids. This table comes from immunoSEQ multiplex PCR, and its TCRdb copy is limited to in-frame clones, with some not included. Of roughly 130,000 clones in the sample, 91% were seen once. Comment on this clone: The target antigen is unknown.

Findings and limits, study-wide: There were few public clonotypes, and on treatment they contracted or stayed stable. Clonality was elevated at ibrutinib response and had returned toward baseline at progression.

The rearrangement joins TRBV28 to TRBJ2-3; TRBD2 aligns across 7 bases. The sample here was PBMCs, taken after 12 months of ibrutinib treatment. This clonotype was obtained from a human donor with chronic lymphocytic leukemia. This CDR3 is CASSSGGTNTQYF. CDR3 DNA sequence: TGTGCCAGCAGTAGCGGCGGGACTAATACGCAGTATTTT.